The 25 T cell receptor beta chains in this list originate from one sample, sequenced in a study of a mutant IDH1 vaccine in newly diagnosed glioma. The time point is: week 47, end of study. Every single dose of the vaccine, 300 ug of mutant IDH1 20-mer peptide, came with topical imiquimod. The protocol was immunoSEQ multiplex PCR, while the TCRdb copy is restricted to in-frame clones and leaves out a portion. The data show approximately 84,000 clones, approximately 80% seen once. For these TCRs, the target antigens are not known. The starting material was PBMCs, obtained from a glioma patient whose treatment included an IDH1 peptide vaccine. The source is a middle-aged man with glioma.

As concerns this clone: A read error may account for a junction end that differs from germline. This sequence joins TRBV7-2 and TRBJ1-2; D is unclear. Germline values: CDR1 SGHTA, CDR2 FQGNSA. The CDR3 totals 15 residues. CDR3 sequence: CVSSPPGRLNYGYTF. CDR3 DNA: TGTGTCAGCAGCCCTCCGGGCAGACTTAACTATGGCTACACCTTC.

The chain carries TRBV29-1 and TRBJ2-3, with D perhaps TRBD2 (5 bases). The CDR3 is 13 residues long. CDR1 SQVTM and CDR2 ANQGSEA come from the germline V gene. Deletions cut 7 bases from V and 5 bases from J, with 16 bases between. The CDR3 region has the DNA TGCAGCGCCCGAGGGCATCTTCTAGATACGCAGTATTTT. Translating gives CSARGHLLDTQYF.

This chain links TRBV19 with TRBJ1-4; 12 nucleotides line up with TRBD1. J lost 5 bases, V lost 4 bases, and 8 bases had no gene match. Germline values: CDR1 LNHDA, CDR2 SQIVND (reference sequence). This CDR3 is built from 17 residues. CDR3: CASSSRDRGRLNEKLFF. The CDR3 DNA is TGTGCCAGTAGTAGCCGGGACAGGGGGCGCCTAAATGAAAAACTGTTTTTT.

The chain uses TRBV2 and TRBJ2-1, with D perhaps TRBD1 (6 bases). CDR1 and CDR2 (germline): SNHLY, FYNNEI. Trimming pared 5 bases from V and 16 bases from J, leaving 24 bases between. The CDR3 consists of 14 residues. The chain's CDR3 is CASSPDSRPMFLFF. CDR3 nucleotide sequence: TGTGCCAGCAGTCCGGACAGCAGGCCAATGTTTCTATTCTTC.

J is TRBJ2-7 and V is TRBV5-6; no definite D call. The CDR3 extends over 12 amino acids. Germline V gene sequence: CDR1 SGHDT, CDR2 YYEEEE. Trimming removed 2 bases from V and 3 bases from J, with 6 bases in between. The DNA for the CDR3 is TGTGCCAGCAGCTTATCAGACTACGAGCAGTACTTC. Translated, it gives CASSLSDYEQYF.

This clone showed up just a few times. The J gene is TRBJ1-4, the V gene TRBV28; no definite D call. Trimming left V 2 bases short and J 7 bases short, with 8 bases between. Germline V lookup: CDR1 MDHEN, CDR2 SYDVKM. The CDR3 has 13 residues. The CDR3 sequence: CASSLGLGEKLFF. CDR3 nucleotide sequence: TGTGCCAGCAGTTTAGGCCTTGGTGAAAAACTGTTTTTT. The entire variable domain, with the rest obtained from reference TRBV28 and TRBJ1-4, is as follows: DVKVTQSSRYLVKRTGEKVFLECVQDMDHENMFWYRQDPGLGLRLIYFSYDVKMKEKGDIPEGYSVSREKKERFSLILESASTNQTSMYLCASSLGLGEKLFFGSGTQLSVL.

The chain recombines TRBV18 with TRBJ2-5; maybe TRBD2 (6 bases). Germline V gives CDR1 KGHSH, CDR2 LQKENI. The V end was cut by 4 bases, the J end by 5 bases, with 14 bases between. This CDR3 has 14 amino acids. The CDR3 reads CASSRGGDRETQYF. The CDR3, as DNA: TGTGCCAGCTCACGGGGCGGGGATCGGGAGACCCAGTACTTC.

This chain connects TRBV12-1 to TRBJ2-7; the table's D call of TRBD1 was not tested on the DNA. TRBV12-1 is a pseudogene locus. This CDR3 has 14 amino acids. The CDR3 region has the DNA TGTGCCAGCAGCGCCCGGGACAGATCCTACGAGCAGTACTTC. Residues: CASSARDRSYEQYF.

The gene calls are TRBV29-1 and TRBJ2-7, with D perhaps TRBD1 or TRBD2 (5 bases each). Germline V gene lookup returns CDR1 SQVTM and CDR2 ANQGSEA. V shed 4 bases and J shed 1 base, with 8 bases lying between them. This CDR3 has 12 residues. The CDR3: CSVGDGSYEQYF. Here the CDR3 DNA reads TGCAGCGTTGGGGACGGATCCTACGAGCAGTACTTC.

V is TRBV4-1 and J is TRBJ2-5; 7 bases fit TRBD2. In germline, CDR1 is MGHRA, CDR2 YSYEKL. This CDR3 spans 15 amino acids. Unmatched junction bases numbered 10, after V lost 4 bases and J lost 5 bases. The CDR3 sequence is CASSRGGAVPETQYF. The CDR3 region has the DNA TGCGCCAGCAGCCGGGGGGGAGCGGTCCCGGAGACCCAGTACTTC.

The chain recombines TRBV6-6 with TRBJ2-1; D remains ambiguous. V gave up 11 bases and J gave up 4 bases, with 15 bases separating them. The germline V gene has CDR1 MNHNY and CDR2 SVGAGI (reference sequence). There are 13 residues in the CDR3. CDR3 sequence: CASRRNLYNEQFF. In nucleotides, the CDR3 is TGTGCCTCCAGACGAAACCTTTACAATGAGCAGTTCTTC.

This chain links TRBV18 with TRBJ2-3; D is uncertain. CDR1 and CDR2 from the germline V gene are KGHSH and LQKENI. This CDR3 is built from 13 residues. V lost 3 bases and J lost 0, with 4 bases in between. The CDR3, as DNA: TGTGCCAGCTCACCGTACAGCACAGATACGCAGTATTTT. Translation gives CASSPYSTDTQYF.

The rearrangement joins TRBV11-2 to TRBJ2-3; 11 nucleotides agree with TRBD2. V lost 7 bases, J lost 4 bases, and 7 bases stayed unmatched. In germline, CDR1 is SGHAT, CDR2 FQNNGV. The CDR3 loop spans 15 amino acids. The CDR3 DNA follows: TGTGCCAGCAACTCACCGGGACTAGCGGCAGATACGCAGTATTTT. As protein: CASNSPGLAADTQYF.

This clone was counted only a few times. J is TRBJ1-4 and V is TRBV6-1; D is uncertain. Trimming took 5 bases from V and 7 from J, leaving 14 bases between them. The CDR3 has 14 amino acids. Germline CDR1 reads MNHNS; CDR2 reads SASEGT. DNA of the CDR3: TGTGCCAGCAGTCCTACAACCCTTATTGAAAAACTGTTTTTT. Protein product: CASSPTTLIEKLFF.

The J gene is TRBJ2-2, the V gene TRBV11-3; D call uncertain. This CDR3 comprises 14 residues. Germline lookup yields CDR1 SGHNT and CDR2 YENEEA. V lost 5 bases to trimming and J lost 6 bases, with 13 bases between them. The CDR3 sequence is CASSLHPWAGELFF. CDR3 in DNA: TGTGCCAGCAGCCTACACCCCTGGGCCGGGGAGCTGTTTTTT.

The chain links TRBV28 to TRBJ1-1, with TRBD1 matching 8 bases. This CDR3 is 13 amino acids long. Trimming at V came to 9 bases and at J to 1 base, leaving 4 bases not matched to a gene. Germline CDR1 reads MDHEN; CDR2 reads SYDVKM. The DNA for the CDR3 is TGTGCCAGTCCCGACAGGGGGAACACTGAAGCTTTCTTT. This encodes CASPDRGNTEAFF.

The chain combines TRBV19 with TRBJ1-6; 9 bases map to TRBD1. Germline V lookup: CDR1 LNHDA, CDR2 SQIVND (reference sequence). CDR3 length equals 13 residues. CDR3 in DNA: TGTGCAGCTGCCGGGACAGGGACCTCACCCCTCCACTTT. The encoded protein is CAAAGTGTSPLHF.

V gene TRBV19 combines with J gene TRBJ2-1; the D is unclear. The CDR3 length is 16 residues. Per the germline V gene, CDR1 is LNHDA and CDR2 is SQIVND (reference sequence). V was cut by 2 bases and J by 1 base, with 12 bases left in between. The CDR3, as DNA: TGTGCCAGTAGTATACTACAGCGTCCATCCTACAATGAGCAGTTCTTC. This sequence encodes CASSILQRPSYNEQFF. Drawing the rest from reference TRBV19 and TRBJ2-1, the complete variable domain is DGGITQSPKYLFRKEGQNVTLSCEQNLNHDAMYWYRQDPGQGLRLIYYSQIVNDFQKGDIAEGYSVSREKKESFPLTVTSAQKNPTAFYLCASSILQRPSYNEQFFGPGTRLTVL.

J is TRBJ1-1 and V is TRBV7-8; no definite D call. With 5 bases removed from V and 2 bases from J, the gap between germline ends came to 12 bases. CDR1 is SGHVS, CDR2 FQNEAQ, per germline. CDR3 length equals 14 residues. CDR3 bases: TGTGCCAGCAGCCCCGTACAGATTAACACTGAAGCTTTCTTT. This encodes CASSPVQINTEAFF.

The rearrangement uses TRBV21-1 and TRBJ2-5; the table calls TRBD2, which could not be checked here. TRBV21-1 constitutes a pseudogene. The CDR3 covers 18 residues. The CDR3: CASSKHSFSGGPSETQYF. The CDR3 nucleotides are TGTGCCAGCAGCAAACATTCTTTCAGCGGGGGCCCCTCCGAGACCCAGTACTTC.

This chain uses TRBV5-5 with TRBJ2-7; TRBD1 agrees at 7 bases. CDR1 SGHKS and CDR2 YYEKEE come from the germline V gene (reference sequence). This CDR3 comprises 15 residues. The ends lost 0 bases at V and 0 bases at J; junction bases unmatched: 3. Written as DNA, the CDR3 is TGTGCCAGCAGCTTGGGGCGACAGGGCTCCTACGAGCAGTACTTC. Translated: CASSLGRQGSYEQYF.

V is TRBV15 and J is TRBJ2-3, with D hard to call. Germline V gives CDR1 LNHNV, CDR2 YYDKDF (reference sequence). Trimming left V 0 bases short and J 2 bases short, with 12 bases between. The CDR3 has 16 residues. The CDR3 DNA sequence: TGTGCCACCAGCAGAGAAGGACCGCACCTCACAGATACGCAGTATTTT. Residues: CATSREGPHLTDTQYF.

V is TRBV19 and J is TRBJ1-5; D is possibly TRBD1 (5 bases). Trimming took off 7 bases at V and 5 bases at J, with 21 bases between the two ends. Per the germline V gene, CDR1 is LNHDA and CDR2 is SQIVND (reference sequence). The CDR3 has 16 amino acids. The CDR3 protein is CASTIPGAGKDQPQHF. CDR3 coding DNA: TGTGCCAGTACCATCCCTGGGGCAGGGAAGGATCAGCCCCAGCATTTT.

J is TRBJ1-2 and V is TRBV18, with 8 bases lining up with TRBD1. The CDR3 sequence is 16 residues long. Germline V gene data show CDR1 as KGHSH and CDR2 as LQKENI. V lost 4 bases, J lost 2 bases, and 9 bases stayed unmatched. The CDR3 here is CASSLGQDVPNYGYTF. The CDR3 nucleotides read TGTGCCAGCTCACTGGGACAGGACGTCCCGAACTATGGCTACACCTTC.

The chain combines TRBV6-1 with TRBJ1-3; D unclear. Trimming left V 5 bases short and J 0 bases short, with 11 bases between. CDR3 length equals 15 residues. Germline values: CDR1 MNHNS, CDR2 SASEGT. CDR3 protein: CASSPGPGSGNTIYF. As DNA, the CDR3 is TGTGCCAGCAGTCCCGGGCCAGGCTCTGGAAACACCATATATTTT.